Listed below are T cell receptor beta chains from one sample, sequenced in a study of blood T cells in healthy people across ages. TCRdb redid the calling of the 5' RACE reads with MiXCR, one entry per CDR3 protein. The data hold roughly 700,000 distinct CDR3 sequences, with 20% to 25% observed a single time. This sample also belongs to another study, concerning T cells of mothers and their children.

The sample taken for sequencing was blood. These receptors originate from a boy younger than 18 in good health. The CDR3 runs from the conserved cysteine through the conserved F or W. Each record gives: V gene, J gene, D gene, clone size, CDR3 DNA, CDR3 protein. The D gene is left open where the match is weak. Clone sizes are given selectively: once, few, many, or a class where the clone is expanded.

v_gene: TRBV20-1
j_gene: TRBJ2-1
d_gene: NA
abundance: few
CDR3nt: TGCAGTGCCAGTTTAAGTTGGAATTACAATGAGCAGTTCTTC
CDR3aa: CSASLSWNYNEQFF

v_gene: TRBV2
j_gene: TRBJ2-5
d_gene: TRBD1
abundance: NA
CDR3nt: TGTGCCAGCAGTGGGGACAGGGGGCTCCCAGAGACCCAGTACTTC
CDR3aa: CASSGDRGLPETQYF

v_gene: TRBV29-1
j_gene: TRBJ2-5
d_gene: NA
abundance: many
CDR3nt: TGCAGCGTAATGAGGACAGCCGACGCCCAGTACTTC
CDR3aa: CSVMRTADAQYF

v_gene: TRBV29-1
j_gene: TRBJ2-3
d_gene: NA
abundance: few
CDR3nt: TGCAGCGTTGTTGTGAGTTGGAGCACAGATACGCAGTATTTT
CDR3aa: CSVVVSWSTDTQYF

v_gene: TRBV7-9
j_gene: TRBJ1-2
d_gene: TRBD1
abundance: NA
CDR3nt: TGTGCCAGCAGCACGACAGGGGTTTTGAGCGGCTACACCTTC
CDR3aa: CASSTTGVLSGYTF

v_gene: TRBV29-1
j_gene: TRBJ2-4
d_gene: NA
abundance: few
CDR3nt: TGCAGCGTTGAAGGGGCTGACGGGAAACCCAAAAACATTCAGTACTTC
CDR3aa: CSVEGADGKPKNIQYF

v_gene: TRBV20-1
j_gene: TRBJ2-3
d_gene: TRBD1
abundance: few
CDR3nt: TGCAGTGCTAGAGGCGCGCAGGGGGCAAGCACAGATACGCAGTATTTT
CDR3aa: CSARGAQGASTDTQYF

v_gene: TRBV6-5
j_gene: TRBJ2-3
d_gene: NA
abundance: NA
CDR3nt: TGTGCCAGCAGCCGGGGGCTGGAGCACACAGATACGCAGTATTTT
CDR3aa: CASSRGLEHTDTQYF

v_gene: TRBV4-1
j_gene: TRBJ2-7
d_gene: NA
abundance: few
CDR3nt: TGCGCCAGCAGCCAAGATATAACAGGGACCTCCTACGAGCAGTACTTC
CDR3aa: CASSQDITGTSYEQYF

v_gene: TRBV5-1
j_gene: TRBJ2-5
d_gene: NA
abundance: NA
CDR3nt: TGCGCCAGCAGCTGGGGGAAAGGAAAAGAGACCCAGTACTTC
CDR3aa: CASSWGKGKETQYF

v_gene: TRBV12-5
j_gene: TRBJ2-7
d_gene: TRBD1
abundance: NA
CDR3nt: TGTGCTAGTGGGGCCGGGACAGGGGACTACGAGCAGTACTTC
CDR3aa: CASGAGTGDYEQYF

v_gene: TRBV20-1
j_gene: TRBJ2-3
d_gene: NA
abundance: NA
CDR3nt: TGCAGTGCTGATGGAAGCACAGATACGCAGTATTTT
CDR3aa: CSADGSTDTQYF

v_gene: TRBV11-2
j_gene: TRBJ2-7
d_gene: NA
abundance: few
CDR3nt: TGTGCCAGCAGCCCCCGGGCTAGACGAGTATCCTACGAGCAGTACTTC
CDR3aa: CASSPRARRVSYEQYF

v_gene: TRBV7-8
j_gene: TRBJ2-2
d_gene: NA
abundance: NA
CDR3nt: TGTGCCAGCAGCTTAGGGAATCCGGGACACCCCCCGGTGGGCACCGGGGAGCTGTTTTTT
CDR3aa: CASSLGNPGHPPVGTGELFF

v_gene: TRBV29-1
j_gene: TRBJ1-5
d_gene: NA
abundance: few
CDR3nt: TGCAGCGGGGGAGACGGCAGCAATCAGCCCCAGCATTTT
CDR3aa: CSGGDGSNQPQHF

v_gene: TRBV7-3
j_gene: TRBJ2-7
d_gene: TRBD1
abundance: NA
CDR3nt: TGTGCCAGCAGCTTAGAAGGGACAGGGGGATTCTACGAGCAGTACTTC
CDR3aa: CASSLEGTGGFYEQYF

v_gene: TRBV28
j_gene: TRBJ2-5
d_gene: NA
abundance: NA
CDR3nt: TGTGCCAGCAGTTTGTTTAACCTTGGGACCCAGTACTTC
CDR3aa: CASSLFNLGTQYF

v_gene: TRBV5-4
j_gene: TRBJ2-3
d_gene: TRBD1
abundance: NA
CDR3nt: TGTGCCAGCAGGGGACAGGAGAGGACAGATACGCAGTATTTT
CDR3aa: CASRGQERTDTQYF

v_gene: TRBV4-1
j_gene: TRBJ2-5
d_gene: NA
abundance: NA
CDR3nt: TGCGCCAGCAGCCAAGATATCGAACGGGAGACCCAGTACTTC
CDR3aa: CASSQDIERETQYF

v_gene: TRBV10-2
j_gene: TRBJ2-1
d_gene: TRBD1
abundance: NA
CDR3nt: TGCGCCAGCAGTGAGTCTACAGGGGGCAATGAGCAGTTCTTC
CDR3aa: CASSESTGGNEQFF

v_gene: TRBV4-3
j_gene: TRBJ2-1
d_gene: NA
abundance: few
CDR3nt: TGCGCCAGCAGCCAATTCGGGCACCTGCAGTTCTTC
CDR3aa: CASSQFGHLQFF

v_gene: TRBV29-1
j_gene: TRBJ1-1
d_gene: NA
abundance: NA
CDR3nt: TGCAGCGCCGAGGGGGGGCGGGCTGAAGCTTTCTTT
CDR3aa: CSAEGGRAEAFF

v_gene: TRBV5-1
j_gene: TRBJ2-7
d_gene: NA
abundance: NA
CDR3nt: TGCGCCAGCAGCTTGTCGGTCGAGCAGTACTTC
CDR3aa: CASSLSVEQYF

v_gene: TRBV6-6
j_gene: TRBJ2-5
d_gene: NA
abundance: once
CDR3nt: TGTGCCAGCAGTTCTTACGGGGCGCGAGAGACCCAGTACTTC
CDR3aa: CASSSYGARETQYF

v_gene: TRBV24-1
j_gene: TRBJ2-7
d_gene: NA
abundance: few
CDR3nt: TGTGCCACCAGTGACCCGTCGGCGCGCGAGCAGTACTTC
CDR3aa: CATSDPSAREQYF

v_gene: TRBV12-5
j_gene: TRBJ2-1
d_gene: TRBD2
abundance: NA
CDR3nt: TGTGCTAGTGGTTTAGCGGGAGTTGAGCAGTTCTTC
CDR3aa: CASGLAGVEQFF

v_gene: TRBV12-3/TRBV12-4
j_gene: TRBJ2-1
d_gene: TRBD2
abundance: NA
CDR3nt: TGTGCCAGCACTTTTAGCGGGAGCTGGTGGAATGAGCAGTTCTTC
CDR3aa: CASTFSGSWWNEQFF

v_gene: TRBV10-3
j_gene: TRBJ1-4
d_gene: NA
abundance: NA
CDR3nt: TGTGCCATCAGGAAGGACGGAGGAAATGAAAAACTGTTTTTT
CDR3aa: CAIRKDGGNEKLFF

v_gene: TRBV29-1
j_gene: TRBJ1-1
d_gene: NA
abundance: few
CDR3nt: TGCAGCGTTGCCAGGGTCGGGGACACTGAAGCTTTCTTT
CDR3aa: CSVARVGDTEAFF

v_gene: TRBV7-9
j_gene: TRBJ2-7
d_gene: NA
abundance: NA
CDR3nt: TGTCCCAGCAGCCCGGGGACCTCCGAGCAGTACTTC
CDR3aa: CPSSPGTSEQYF

v_gene: TRBV11-2
j_gene: TRBJ2-7
d_gene: NA
abundance: NA
CDR3nt: TGTGCCAGCAGCTCATACCTGGGCCCAATTAAGGCCTACGAGCAGTACTTC
CDR3aa: CASSSYLGPIKAYEQYF

v_gene: TRBV12-3/TRBV12-4
j_gene: TRBJ1-2
d_gene: NA
abundance: NA
CDR3nt: TGTGCCAGCAGTTTCACAGAGGGATCTTATGGCTGCACCTTC
CDR3aa: CASSFTEGSYGCTF

v_gene: TRBV29-1
j_gene: TRBJ2-3
d_gene: NA
abundance: NA
CDR3nt: TGCAGCGTTGAACTGCGGCCTATCCCCACAGATACGCAGTATTTT
CDR3aa: CSVELRPIPTDTQYF

v_gene: TRBV6-1
j_gene: TRBJ2-1
d_gene: TRBD2
abundance: NA
CDR3nt: TGTGCCAGCAGTGGCGCGTTTAGAGGGACTAGCGGGAGGCGTGAGCAGTTCTTC
CDR3aa: CASSGAFRGTSGRREQFF

v_gene: TRBV7-2
j_gene: TRBJ2-1
d_gene: TRBD1
abundance: few
CDR3nt: TGTGCCAGCGGTCTGTCGCCGGGACAGGGGGAGGATGAGCAGTTCTTC
CDR3aa: CASGLSPGQGEDEQFF

v_gene: TRBV28
j_gene: TRBJ1-5
d_gene: NA
abundance: few
CDR3nt: TGTGCCAGCAGTGAAGGACAGATCGGGAGACAGCCCCAGCATTTT
CDR3aa: CASSEGQIGRQPQHF

v_gene: TRBV2
j_gene: TRBJ1-4
d_gene: NA
abundance: NA
CDR3nt: TGTGCCAGCAGGGTCGACAGGGAAAAACTGTTTTTT
CDR3aa: CASRVDREKLFF

v_gene: TRBV2
j_gene: TRBJ2-5
d_gene: NA
abundance: few
CDR3nt: TGTGCCAGCAGTGAATCGAGGCAGGGGACGGAGACCCAGTACTTC
CDR3aa: CASSESRQGTETQYF

v_gene: TRBV5-1
j_gene: TRBJ2-7
d_gene: NA
abundance: NA
CDR3nt: TGCGCCAGCACACGACAGCCGGGGACCTACGAGCAGTACTTC
CDR3aa: CASTRQPGTYEQYF

v_gene: TRBV15
j_gene: TRBJ2-5
d_gene: TRBD1
abundance: many
CDR3nt: TGTGCCACCAGCAGAGATTTACAGGGGGACGGGACCCAGTACTTC
CDR3aa: CATSRDLQGDGTQYF

v_gene: TRBV11-2
j_gene: TRBJ1-1
d_gene: TRBD1
abundance: NA
CDR3nt: TGTGCCAGCAGCTTATGGACAGGGATGGTAACTGAAGCTTTCTTT
CDR3aa: CASSLWTGMVTEAFF

v_gene: TRBV5-1
j_gene: TRBJ1-4
d_gene: NA
abundance: NA
CDR3nt: TGCGCCAGCAGCCCTTACCCCGACGGGGGGAATGAAAAACTGTTTTTT
CDR3aa: CASSPYPDGGNEKLFF

v_gene: TRBV6-5
j_gene: TRBJ2-7
d_gene: NA
abundance: NA
CDR3nt: TGTGCCAGCAGCCCCGGGGTAAAATACGAGCAGTACTTC
CDR3aa: CASSPGVKYEQYF

v_gene: TRBV6-5
j_gene: TRBJ2-3
d_gene: TRBD2
abundance: few
CDR3nt: TGTGCCAGCAATGTAGCGGGAGGGCTCTCAGATACGCAGTATTTT
CDR3aa: CASNVAGGLSDTQYF

v_gene: TRBV4-1
j_gene: TRBJ2-7
d_gene: NA
abundance: few
CDR3nt: TGCGCCAGCAGCCTACACGGGTCGAAGGCCTACGAGCAGTACTTC
CDR3aa: CASSLHGSKAYEQYF

v_gene: TRBV5-1
j_gene: TRBJ2-7
d_gene: NA
abundance: few
CDR3nt: TGCGCCAGCAGCTCCGCACAGGGTGTCTTCTACGAGCAGTACTTC
CDR3aa: CASSSAQGVFYEQYF

v_gene: TRBV10-3
j_gene: TRBJ2-3
d_gene: NA
abundance: NA
CDR3nt: TGTGCCATCAGTGAGCCCGCAGATACGCAGTATTTT
CDR3aa: CAISEPADTQYF

v_gene: TRBV12-3/TRBV12-4
j_gene: TRBJ2-5
d_gene: TRBD2
abundance: NA
CDR3nt: TGTGCCAGCAGTATTCTAGCGGGTACCCAAGAGACCCAGTACTTC
CDR3aa: CASSILAGTQETQYF

v_gene: TRBV29-1
j_gene: TRBJ2-5
d_gene: NA
abundance: few
CDR3nt: TGCAGCGTTGTGTTCTGGGCTGGAGAGACCCAGTACTTC
CDR3aa: CSVVFWAGETQYF

v_gene: TRBV10-3
j_gene: TRBJ1-4
d_gene: TRBD1
abundance: few
CDR3nt: TGTGCCATCAGCCTTACAGGGGTCCCTAATGAAAAACTGTTTTTT
CDR3aa: CAISLTGVPNEKLFF

v_gene: TRBV3-1
j_gene: TRBJ2-5
d_gene: NA
abundance: NA
CDR3nt: TGTGCCAGCAGCCAAGGGCCGGGCTCCGGGGAGACCCAGTACTTC
CDR3aa: CASSQGPGSGETQYF

v_gene: TRBV9
j_gene: TRBJ2-7
d_gene: TRBD1
abundance: few
CDR3nt: TGTGCCAGCAGCGTCGGACAGGGGAACTACGAGCAGTACTTC
CDR3aa: CASSVGQGNYEQYF

v_gene: TRBV4-2
j_gene: TRBJ2-3
d_gene: TRBD2
abundance: NA
CDR3nt: TGTGCCAGCAGCCAAGAAGCCTCTATAGCGGGACGCACAGATACGCAGTATTTT
CDR3aa: CASSQEASIAGRTDTQYF

v_gene: TRBV27
j_gene: TRBJ2-1
d_gene: NA
abundance: NA
CDR3nt: TGTGCCAGCAGTTTATTCGGAGACAATGAGCAGTTCTTC
CDR3aa: CASSLFGDNEQFF

v_gene: TRBV10-3
j_gene: TRBJ1-1
d_gene: NA
abundance: few
CDR3nt: TGTGCCATCTCCCGGCAGTCGGGTGAAGCTTTCTTT
CDR3aa: CAISRQSGEAFF

v_gene: TRBV2
j_gene: TRBJ2-1
d_gene: TRBD1
abundance: few
CDR3nt: TGTGCCAGCAGGAGGGGGGGGACAGGGTCCTACAATGAGCAGTTCTTC
CDR3aa: CASRRGGTGSYNEQFF

v_gene: TRBV9
j_gene: TRBJ2-1
d_gene: TRBD2
abundance: NA
CDR3nt: TGTGCCAGCAGCCCAAGCGGGGCAGATTACAATGAGCAGTTCTTC
CDR3aa: CASSPSGADYNEQFF

v_gene: TRBV29-1
j_gene: TRBJ2-7
d_gene: NA
abundance: NA
CDR3nt: TGCAGCGCCGGAGGGGGGTTCGAGCAGTACTTC
CDR3aa: CSAGGGFEQYF

v_gene: TRBV11-3
j_gene: TRBJ2-5
d_gene: NA
abundance: NA
CDR3nt: TGTGCCAGCAGCTCGGCGGACGGTCAAGAGACCCAGTACTTC
CDR3aa: CASSSADGQETQYF

v_gene: TRBV29-1
j_gene: TRBJ1-1
d_gene: NA
abundance: NA
CDR3nt: TGCAGCGCTGTCCCCCAAAGCGCGGAAGCTTTCTTT
CDR3aa: CSAVPQSAEAFF